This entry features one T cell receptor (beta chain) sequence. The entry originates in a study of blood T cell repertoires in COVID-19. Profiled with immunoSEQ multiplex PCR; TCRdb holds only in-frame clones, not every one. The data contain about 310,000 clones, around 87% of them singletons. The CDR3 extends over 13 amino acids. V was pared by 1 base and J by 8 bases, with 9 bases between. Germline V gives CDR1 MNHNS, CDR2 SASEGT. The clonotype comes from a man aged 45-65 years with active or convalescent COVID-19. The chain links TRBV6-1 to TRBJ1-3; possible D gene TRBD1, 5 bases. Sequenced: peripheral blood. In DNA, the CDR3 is TGTGCCAGCAGTGAAGGATTAGGGGACACCATATATTTT. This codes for CASSEGLGDTIYF.